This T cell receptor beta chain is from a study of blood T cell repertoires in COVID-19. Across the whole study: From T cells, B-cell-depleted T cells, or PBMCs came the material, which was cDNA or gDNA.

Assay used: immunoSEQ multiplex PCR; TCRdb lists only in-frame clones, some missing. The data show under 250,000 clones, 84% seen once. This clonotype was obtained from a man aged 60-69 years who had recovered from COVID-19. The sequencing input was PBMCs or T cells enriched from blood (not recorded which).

The CDR3: CASSLGPTGVVSPLHF. For the CDR3, the DNA is TGTGCCAGCAGCTTGGGCCCCACAGGGGTGGTCTCACCCCTCCACTTT. The chain recombines TRBV5-5 with TRBJ1-6, with 7 bases lining up with TRBD1. J was trimmed by 10 bases and V by 0 bases; bases with no gene match: 10. Germline assignment: CDR1 SGHKS and CDR2 YYEKEE (reference sequence). CDR3 length: 16 residues.